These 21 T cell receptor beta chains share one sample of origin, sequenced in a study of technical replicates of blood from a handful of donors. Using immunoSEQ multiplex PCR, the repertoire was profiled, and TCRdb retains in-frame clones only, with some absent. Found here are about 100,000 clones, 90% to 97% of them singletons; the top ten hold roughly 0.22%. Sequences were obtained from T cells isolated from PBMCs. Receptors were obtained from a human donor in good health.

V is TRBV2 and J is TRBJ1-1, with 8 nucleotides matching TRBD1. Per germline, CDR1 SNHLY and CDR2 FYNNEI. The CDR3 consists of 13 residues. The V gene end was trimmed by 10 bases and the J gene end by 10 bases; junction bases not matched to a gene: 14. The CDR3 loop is CATLADRDSGAFF. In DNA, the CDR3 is TGTGCCACACTCGCGGACAGGGATTCCGGAGCTTTCTTT.

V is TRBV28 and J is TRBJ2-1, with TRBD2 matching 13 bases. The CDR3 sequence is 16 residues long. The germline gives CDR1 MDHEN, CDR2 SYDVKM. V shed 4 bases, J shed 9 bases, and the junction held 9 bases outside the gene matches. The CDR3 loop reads CASSYGTSGTLGEQFF. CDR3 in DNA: TGTGCCAGCAGTTATGGGACTAGCGGGACCCTGGGTGAGCAGTTCTTC. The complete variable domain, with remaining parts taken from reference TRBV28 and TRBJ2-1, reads DVKVTQSSRYLVKRTGEKVFLECVQDMDHENMFWYRQDPGLGLRLIYFSYDVKMKEKGDIPEGYSVSREKKERFSLILESASTNQTSMYLCASSYGTSGTLGEQFFGPGTRLTVL.

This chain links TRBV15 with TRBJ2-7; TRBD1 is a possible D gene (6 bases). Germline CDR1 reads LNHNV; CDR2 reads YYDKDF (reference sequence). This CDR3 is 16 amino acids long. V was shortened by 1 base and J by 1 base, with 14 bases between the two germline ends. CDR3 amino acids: CATSRGGTQGSYEQYF. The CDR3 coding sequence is TGTGCCACCAGCAGAGGCGGAACCCAGGGGTCCTACGAGCAGTACTTC.

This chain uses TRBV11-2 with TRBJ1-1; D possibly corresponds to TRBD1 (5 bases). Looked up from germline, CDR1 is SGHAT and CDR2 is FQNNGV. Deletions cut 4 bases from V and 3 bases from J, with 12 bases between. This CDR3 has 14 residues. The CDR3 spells CASSSRVRDTEAFF. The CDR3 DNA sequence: TGTGCCAGCAGCTCCAGGGTTAGGGACACTGAAGCTTTCTTT.

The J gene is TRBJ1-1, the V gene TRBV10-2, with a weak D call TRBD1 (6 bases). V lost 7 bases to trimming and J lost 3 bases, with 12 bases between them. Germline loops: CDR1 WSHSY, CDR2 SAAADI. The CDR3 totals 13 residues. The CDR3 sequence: CASTTGSDTEAFF. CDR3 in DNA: TGCGCCAGCACCACAGGGTCGGACACTGAAGCTTTCTTT.

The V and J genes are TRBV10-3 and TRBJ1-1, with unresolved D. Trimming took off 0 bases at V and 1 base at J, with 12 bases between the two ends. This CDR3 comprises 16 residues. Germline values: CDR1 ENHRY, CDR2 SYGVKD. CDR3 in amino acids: CAISESIYKPNTEAFF. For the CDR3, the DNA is TGTGCCATCAGTGAGTCGATATATAAGCCGAACACTGAAGCTTTCTTT.

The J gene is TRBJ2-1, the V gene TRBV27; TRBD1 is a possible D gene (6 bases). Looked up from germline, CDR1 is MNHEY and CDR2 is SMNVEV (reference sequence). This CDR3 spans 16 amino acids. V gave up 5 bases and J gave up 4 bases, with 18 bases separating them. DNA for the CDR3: TGTGCCAGCAGTAGGGGGAGCGGCATGATATACAATGAGCAGTTCTTC. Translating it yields CASSRGSGMIYNEQFF.

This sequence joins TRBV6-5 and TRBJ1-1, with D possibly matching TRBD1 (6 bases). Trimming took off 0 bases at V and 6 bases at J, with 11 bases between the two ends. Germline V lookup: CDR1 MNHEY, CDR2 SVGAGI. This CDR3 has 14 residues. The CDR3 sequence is CASSYSRQVPEAFF. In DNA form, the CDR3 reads TGTGCCAGCAGTTACTCGAGACAGGTACCTGAAGCTTTCTTT.

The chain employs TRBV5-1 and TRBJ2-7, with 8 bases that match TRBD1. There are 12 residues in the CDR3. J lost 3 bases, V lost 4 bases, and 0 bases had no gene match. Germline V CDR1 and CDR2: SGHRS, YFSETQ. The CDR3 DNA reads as TGCGCCAGCAGCACAGGGGGCTACGAGCAGTACTTC. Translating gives CASSTGGYEQYF.

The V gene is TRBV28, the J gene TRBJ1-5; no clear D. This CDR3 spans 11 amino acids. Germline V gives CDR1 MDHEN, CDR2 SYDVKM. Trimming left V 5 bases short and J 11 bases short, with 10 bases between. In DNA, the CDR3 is TGTGCCAGCAGTCCGTCGTCGGCCCAGCATTTT. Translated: CASSPSSAQHF. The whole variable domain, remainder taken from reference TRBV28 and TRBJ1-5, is DVKVTQSSRYLVKRTGEKVFLECVQDMDHENMFWYRQDPGLGLRLIYFSYDVKMKEKGDIPEGYSVSREKKERFSLILESASTNQTSMYLCASSPSSAQHFGDGTRLSIL.

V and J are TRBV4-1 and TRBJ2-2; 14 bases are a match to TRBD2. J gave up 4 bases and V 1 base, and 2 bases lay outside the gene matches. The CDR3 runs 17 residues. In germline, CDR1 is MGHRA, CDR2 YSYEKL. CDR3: CASSQGLAGGLTGELFF. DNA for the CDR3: TGCGCCAGCAGCCAAGGACTAGCGGGGGGGCTCACCGGGGAGCTGTTTTTT.

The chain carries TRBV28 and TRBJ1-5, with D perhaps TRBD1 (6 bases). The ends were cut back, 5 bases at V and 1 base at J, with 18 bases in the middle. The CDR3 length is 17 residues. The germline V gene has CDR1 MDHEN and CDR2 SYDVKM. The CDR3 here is CASSGKGDRRSNQPQHF. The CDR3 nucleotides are TGTGCCAGCAGTGGGAAGGGGGACCGACGGAGCAATCAGCCCCAGCATTTT. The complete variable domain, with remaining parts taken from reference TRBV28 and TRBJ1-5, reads DVKVTQSSRYLVKRTGEKVFLECVQDMDHENMFWYRQDPGLGLRLIYFSYDVKMKEKGDIPEGYSVSREKKERFSLILESASTNQTSMYLCASSGKGDRRSNQPQHFGDGTRLSIL.

The CDR3 sequence is CASSLGAADQPQHF. The DNA of the CDR3 is TGTGCCAGCAGCTTAGGGGCAGCCGATCAGCCCCAGCATTTT. The chain couples TRBV7-3 to TRBJ1-5, with D possibly being TRBD1 (5 bases). The CDR3 is made up of 14 amino acids. Germline V CDR1 and CDR2: SGHTA, FQGTGA. V shed 2 bases and J shed 5 bases, with 10 bases lying between them.

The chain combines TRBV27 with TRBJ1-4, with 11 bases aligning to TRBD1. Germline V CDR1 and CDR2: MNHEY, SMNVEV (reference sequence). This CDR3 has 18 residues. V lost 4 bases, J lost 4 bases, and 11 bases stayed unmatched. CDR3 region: CASSWTGGSLLINEKLFF. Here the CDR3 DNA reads TGTGCCAGCAGTTGGACAGGGGGCTCGTTACTGATTAATGAAAAACTGTTTTTT.

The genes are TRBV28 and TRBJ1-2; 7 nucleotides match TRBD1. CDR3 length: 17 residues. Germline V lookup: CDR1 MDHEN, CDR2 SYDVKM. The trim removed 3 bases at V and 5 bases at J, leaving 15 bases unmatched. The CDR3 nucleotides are TGTGCCAGCAGTTTCCGGACGACAGGGTCAGCGAAGTATGGCTACACCTTC. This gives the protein CASSFRTTGSAKYGYTF.

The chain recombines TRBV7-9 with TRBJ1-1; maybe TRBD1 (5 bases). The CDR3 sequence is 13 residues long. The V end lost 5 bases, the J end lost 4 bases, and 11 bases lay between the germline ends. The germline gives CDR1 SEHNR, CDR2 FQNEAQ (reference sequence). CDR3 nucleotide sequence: TGTGCCAGCAGCCTCAGGGTTAGCACTGAAGCTTTCTTT. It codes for CASSLRVSTEAFF.

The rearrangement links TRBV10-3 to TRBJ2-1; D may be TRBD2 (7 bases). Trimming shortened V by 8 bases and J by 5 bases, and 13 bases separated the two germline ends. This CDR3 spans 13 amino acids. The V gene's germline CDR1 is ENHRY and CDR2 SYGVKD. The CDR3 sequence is CAIAQGRDNEQFF. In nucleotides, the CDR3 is TGTGCCATCGCCCAGGGGAGGGACAATGAGCAGTTCTTC.

The CDR3 here is CASSRARLSDTQYF. CDR3 in DNA: TGTGCCAGCAGTAGAGCTAGACTCTCAGATACGCAGTATTTT. The chain links TRBV6-5 to TRBJ2-3; D gene ambiguous. CDR3 size: 14 residues. V gave up 5 bases and J gave up 4 bases, with 13 bases separating them. Germline V lookup: CDR1 MNHEY, CDR2 SVGAGI.

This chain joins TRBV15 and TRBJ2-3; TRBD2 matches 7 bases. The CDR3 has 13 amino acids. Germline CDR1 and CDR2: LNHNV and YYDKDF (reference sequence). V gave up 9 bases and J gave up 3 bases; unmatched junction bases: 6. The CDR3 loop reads CATKRDPTDTQYF. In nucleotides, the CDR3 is TGTGCCACTAAGCGGGACCCTACAGATACGCAGTATTTT.

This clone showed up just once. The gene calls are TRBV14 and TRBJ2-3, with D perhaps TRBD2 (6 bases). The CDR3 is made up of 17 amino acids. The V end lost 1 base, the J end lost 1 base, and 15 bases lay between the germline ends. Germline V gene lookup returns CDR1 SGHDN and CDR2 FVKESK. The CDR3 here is CASSQGDSWLGTDTQYF. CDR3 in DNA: TGTGCCAGCAGCCAAGGGGACTCATGGCTGGGCACAGATACGCAGTATTTT. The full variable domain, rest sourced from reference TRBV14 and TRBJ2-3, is EAGVTQFPSHSVIEKGQTVTLRCDPISGHDNLYWYRRVMGKEIKFLLHFVKESKQDESGMPNNRFLAERTGGTYSTLKVQPAELEDSGVYFCASSQGDSWLGTDTQYFGPGTRLTVL.

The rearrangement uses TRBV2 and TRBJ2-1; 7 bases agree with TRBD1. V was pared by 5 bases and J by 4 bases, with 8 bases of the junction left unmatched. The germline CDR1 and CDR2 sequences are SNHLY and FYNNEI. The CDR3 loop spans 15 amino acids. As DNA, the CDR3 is TGTGCCAGCAGTCCGGAGCAACAGGGGTACAATGAGCAGTTCTTC. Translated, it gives CASSPEQQGYNEQFF.